The 7 T cell receptor beta chains in this list originate from one sample, sequenced in a study of blood T cells in healthy people across ages. The second PCR ran about 6 to 12 cycles with a sample-barcoded 5' primer and J-beta primers. TCRdb reprocessed the 5' RACE reads via MiXCR and lists one record per CDR3 protein. The data show 850,000 to 1,300,000 distinct CDR3 sequences, with 35% to 55% seen just once and approximately 17% held by the top ten. Sequencing was carried out using blood. All receptors derive from an older woman in good health.

The chain joins TRBV7-8 to TRBJ2-5; 9 bases align to TRBD1. The junction had 14 bases not matched to a gene; V was cut back by 5 bases and J by 7 bases. CDR1 and CDR2 from the germline V gene are SGHVS and FQNEAQ. The CDR3 extends over 16 amino acids. CDR3 in DNA: TGTGCCAGCAGCGGCCTGGGGACAGGGTTTTTAGGGACCCAGTACTTC. Translation gives CASSGLGTGFLGTQYF.

The chain recombines TRBV6-1 with TRBJ2-1; D gene uncertain. Matching the DNA end better, TRBJ2-7 makes the J call doubtful. CDR1 and CDR2 (germline): MNHNS, SASEGT. This CDR3 spans 13 amino acids. CDR3 loop: CASKGAAYNEQYF. The DNA for the CDR3 is TGTGCCAGCAAAGGTGCGGCCTACAATGAGCAGTACTTC.

This chain joins TRBV7-2 and TRBJ2-4, with a possible D match to TRBD2 (6 bases). The DNA end lines up better with TRBJ2-7; the J call may be wrong. The CDR3 is 14 residues long. CDR1 is SGHTA and CDR2 is FQGNSA in the germline V gene. This CDR3 is CTSRSSGPPYEQYF. As DNA, the CDR3 is TGTACCAGCAGATCAAGCGGGCCCCCCTACGAGCAGTACTTC.

The chain has TRBV2 and TRBJ2-3, with D unresolved. CDR1 SNHLY and CDR2 FYNNEI come from the germline V gene. This CDR3 has 13 amino acids. Trimming removed 5 bases from V and 5 bases from J, with 11 bases in between. CDR3 sequence reads: CASSLGVRDTQYF. DNA for the CDR3: TGTGCCAGCAGTCTCGGAGTCCGAGATACGCAGTATTTT.

The chain employs TRBV11-2 and TRBJ2-3; D gene unclear. Germline-derived CDR1 and CDR2 are SGHAT and FQNNGV. This CDR3 contains 15 residues. Trimming removed 0 bases at V and 4 bases at J, with 11 bases between. The CDR3 DNA sequence: TGTGCCAGCAGCTTAGAACCCCAGCGCGCAGATACGCAGTATTTT. It is translated as CASSLEPQRADTQYF.

The chain joins TRBV6-2 or TRBV6-3 to TRBJ2-3; no firm D call. From germline, CDR1 is MNHEY and CDR2 SVGEGT. The V and J ends lost 2 bases and 4 bases respectively, with 7 bases between them. The CDR3 is 13 amino acids. The chain's CDR3 is CASSYRLADTQYF. The CDR3 bases are TGTGCCAGCAGTTACCGTCTAGCAGATACGCAGTATTTT.

This rearrangement joins TRBV7-2 to TRBJ2-7, with D possibly TRBD2 on 5 matching bases. The germline V gene has CDR1 SGHTA and CDR2 FQGNSA. This CDR3 spans 15 amino acids. V gave up 3 bases and J gave up 4 bases, with 16 bases separating them. The CDR3 nucleotides read TGTGCCAGCAGCTTTGTTAACTCGGGGAATTACGAGCAGTACTTC. It encodes CASSFVNSGNYEQYF.